One and the same sample provided the 11 T cell receptor beta chains below, sequenced in a study of cytomegalovirus exposure and HLA in healthy donors. The study ran its PCR with 60 Vbeta and 13 Jbeta primers. The protocol was immunoSEQ multiplex PCR, while the TCRdb copy is restricted to in-frame clones and leaves out a portion. The sample comprises tens of thousands of clones, 76% of which are singletons, and about 1.4% rests with the top ten. Sequenced material: PBMCs. Every receptor here comes from a male donor in good health and CMV-seronegative.

This clone has a handful of counts. V usage is TRBV7-2 and J usage is TRBJ2-7, with 8 bases fitting TRBD1. This CDR3 contains 14 residues. Germline V CDR1 and CDR2: SGHTA, FQGNSA. Unmatched junction bases numbered 5, after V lost 0 bases and J lost 7 bases. Here the CDR3 reads CASSLARGREEQYF. Here the CDR3 DNA reads TGTGCCAGCAGCTTAGCCAGGGGGCGCGAGGAGCAGTACTTC.

The chain couples TRBV6-5 to TRBJ2-7, with TRBD1 identical over 8 bases. CDR1 and CDR2 from the germline V gene are MNHEY and SVGAGI. The V and J ends lost 4 bases and 4 bases, in that order; junction bases with no gene match: 6. This CDR3 has 14 residues. The CDR3 nucleotides are TGTGCCAGCAGTTCGGGACAGGCGAAATACGAGCAGTACTTC. Amino acids: CASSSGQAKYEQYF.

This clone has a handful of counts. The chain links TRBV2 to TRBJ1-6; possible D gene TRBD1, 5 bases. Trimming cost V 6 bases and J 4 bases, with 16 bases left between them. The length of the CDR3 is 16 residues. Germline assignment: CDR1 SNHLY and CDR2 FYNNEI. The CDR3 DNA sequence: TGTGCCAGCAGAGTTGGCCAGGGTTCGTATAATTCACCCCTCCACTTT. Translating it yields CASRVGQGSYNSPLHF.

V usage is TRBV28 and J usage is TRBJ1-6, with D perhaps matching TRBD1 (6 bases). V lost 5 bases and J 6 bases, leaving 11 bases between the germline ends. CDR3 length: 14 amino acids. The germline V gene encodes CDR1 MDHEN and CDR2 SYDVKM. The CDR3 sequence is CASSRGGVNSPLHF. The CDR3 coding sequence is TGTGCCAGCAGTAGGGGGGGGGTTAATTCACCCCTCCACTTT. Full variable domain (remainder filled in from reference TRBV28 and TRBJ1-6): DVKVTQSSRYLVKRTGEKVFLECVQDMDHENMFWYRQDPGLGLRLIYFSYDVKMKEKGDIPEGYSVSREKKERFSLILESASTNQTSMYLCASSRGGVNSPLHFGNGTRLTVT.

The chain employs TRBV5-6 and TRBJ2-1, with 9 bases fitting TRBD2. The V segment lost 1 base and the J segment 9 bases; nucleotides outside the gene matches: 14. CDR3 size: 17 residues. CDR1 and CDR2 (germline): SGHDT, YYEEEE. As DNA, the CDR3 is TGTGCCAGCAGCTTGTTCCTGGGGGCTAGCGGGACCGGTGAGCAGTTCTTC. Protein product: CASSLFLGASGTGEQFF.

The V and J genes are TRBV5-1 and TRBJ2-7; TRBD1 matches at 8 bases. CDR3 length: 14 amino acids. The V and J ends lost 4 bases and 2 bases, in that order; junction bases with no gene match: 5. Germline CDR1 is SGHRS and CDR2 is YFSETQ. CDR3 protein: CASSKGQEPYEQYF. CDR3 nucleotide sequence: TGCGCCAGCAGCAAGGGACAGGAGCCCTACGAGCAGTACTTC.

This chain uses TRBV18 with TRBJ2-7; D may be TRBD1 (5 bases). This CDR3 spans 13 amino acids. Germline CDR1 reads KGHSH; CDR2 reads LQKENI. Trimming shortened V by 0 bases and J by 5 bases, and 8 bases separated the two germline ends. CDR3 in DNA: TGTGCCAGCTCACCACCGGGCAGGGACGAGCAGTACTTC. Translating it yields CASSPPGRDEQYF.

The chain carries TRBV7-9 and TRBJ2-1, with D uncertain. Looked up from germline, CDR1 is SEHNR and CDR2 is FQNEAQ (reference sequence). This CDR3 comprises 14 residues. The germline V and J ends were trimmed by 2 bases and 1 base, with 6 bases remaining between them. In DNA form, the CDR3 reads TGTGCCAGCAGCTTATCAGGATCCTACAATGAGCAGTTCTTC. Translated: CASSLSGSYNEQFF.

The CDR3 is CASSQNPGDIQYF. CDR3 bases: TGCGCCAGCAGCCAAAACCCAGGGGACATTCAGTACTTC. The chain combines TRBV4-3 with TRBJ2-4; D perhaps matches TRBD1 (6 bases). CDR1 LGHNA and CDR2 YSLEER come from the germline V gene. V was trimmed by 2 bases and J by 8 bases, leaving 10 bases between them. The CDR3 totals 13 residues.

The chain joins TRBV7-9 to TRBJ1-2; 9 nucleotides agree with TRBD1. The CDR3 is 14 residues long. CDR1 and CDR2 from the germline V gene are SEHNR and FQNEAQ (reference sequence). The ends lost 5 bases at V and 6 bases at J; junction bases unmatched: 7. The CDR3, as DNA: TGTGCCAGCAGCCACACCGACAGGGGGAATGGCTACACCTTC. It specifies CASSHTDRGNGYTF.

The chain employs TRBV5-1 and TRBJ1-3, with D unclear. The CDR3 consists of 15 residues. The V end lost 0 bases, the J end lost 4 bases, and 11 bases lay between the germline ends. Germline loops: CDR1 SGHRS, CDR2 YFSETQ. The CDR3 nucleotides read TGCGCCAGCAGCTTGGATCGGGTCCCCGGAAACACCATATATTTT. Amino acid sequence: CASSLDRVPGNTIYF.